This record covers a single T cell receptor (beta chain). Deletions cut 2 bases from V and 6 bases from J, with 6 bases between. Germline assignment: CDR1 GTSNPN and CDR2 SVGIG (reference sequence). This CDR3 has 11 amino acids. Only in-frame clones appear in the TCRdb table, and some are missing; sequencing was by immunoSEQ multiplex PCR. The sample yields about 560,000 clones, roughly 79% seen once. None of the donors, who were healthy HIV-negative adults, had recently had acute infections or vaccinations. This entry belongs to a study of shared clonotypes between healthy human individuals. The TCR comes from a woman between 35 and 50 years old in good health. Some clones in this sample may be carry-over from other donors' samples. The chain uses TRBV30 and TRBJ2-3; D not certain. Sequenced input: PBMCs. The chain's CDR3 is CAWSPKDTQYF. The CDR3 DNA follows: TGTGCCTGGAGTCCGAAGGATACGCAGTATTTT.